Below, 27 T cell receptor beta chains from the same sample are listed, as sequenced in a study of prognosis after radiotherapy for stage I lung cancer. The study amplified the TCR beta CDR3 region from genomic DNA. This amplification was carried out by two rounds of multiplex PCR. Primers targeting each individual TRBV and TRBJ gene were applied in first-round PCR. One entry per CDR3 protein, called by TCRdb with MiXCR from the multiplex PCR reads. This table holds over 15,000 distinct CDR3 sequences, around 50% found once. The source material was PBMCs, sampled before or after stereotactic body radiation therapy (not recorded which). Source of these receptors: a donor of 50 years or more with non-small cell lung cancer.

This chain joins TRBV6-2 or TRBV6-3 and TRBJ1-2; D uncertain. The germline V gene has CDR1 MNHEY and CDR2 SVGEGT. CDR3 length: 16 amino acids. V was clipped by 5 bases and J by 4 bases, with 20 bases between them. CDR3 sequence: CASSGSGLELVYGYTF. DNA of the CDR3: TGTGCCAGCAGTGGTTCGGGCCTCGAACTGGTCTATGGCTACACCTTC.

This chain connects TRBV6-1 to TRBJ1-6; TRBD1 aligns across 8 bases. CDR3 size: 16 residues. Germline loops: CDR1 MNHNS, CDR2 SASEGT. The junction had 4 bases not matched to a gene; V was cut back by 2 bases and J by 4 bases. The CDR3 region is CASSEQGARYNSPLHF. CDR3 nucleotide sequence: TGTGCCAGCAGTGAACAGGGGGCGCGGTATAATTCACCCCTCCACTTT.

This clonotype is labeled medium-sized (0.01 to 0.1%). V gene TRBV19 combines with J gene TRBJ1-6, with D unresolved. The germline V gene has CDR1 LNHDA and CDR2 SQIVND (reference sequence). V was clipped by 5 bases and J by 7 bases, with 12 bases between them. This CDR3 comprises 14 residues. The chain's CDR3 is CASSAPDLNSPLHF. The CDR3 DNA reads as TGTGCCAGTAGTGCCCCGGACTTGAATTCACCCCTCCACTTT.

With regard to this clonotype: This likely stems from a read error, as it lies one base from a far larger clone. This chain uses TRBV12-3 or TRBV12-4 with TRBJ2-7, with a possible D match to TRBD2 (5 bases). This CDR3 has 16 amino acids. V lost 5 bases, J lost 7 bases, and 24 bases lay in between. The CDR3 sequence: CASSTKRRTSYNEQYF. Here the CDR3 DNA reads TGTGCCAGCAGTACAAAAAGGAGGACCTCCTACAATGAGCAGTACTTC.

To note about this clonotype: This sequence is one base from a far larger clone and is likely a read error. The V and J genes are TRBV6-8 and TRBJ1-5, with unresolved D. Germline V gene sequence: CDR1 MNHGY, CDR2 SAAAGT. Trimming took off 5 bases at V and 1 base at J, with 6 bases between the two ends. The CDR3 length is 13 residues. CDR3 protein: CASSGVSNQPQHF. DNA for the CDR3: TGTGCCAGCAGTGGCGTCAGCAATCAGCCCCAGCATTTT.

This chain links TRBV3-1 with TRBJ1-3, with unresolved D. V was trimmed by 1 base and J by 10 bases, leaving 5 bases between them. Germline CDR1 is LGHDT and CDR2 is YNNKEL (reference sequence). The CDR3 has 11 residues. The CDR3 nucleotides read TGTGCCAGCAGCCAAGGTGGAACCATATATTTT. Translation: CASSQGGTIYF.

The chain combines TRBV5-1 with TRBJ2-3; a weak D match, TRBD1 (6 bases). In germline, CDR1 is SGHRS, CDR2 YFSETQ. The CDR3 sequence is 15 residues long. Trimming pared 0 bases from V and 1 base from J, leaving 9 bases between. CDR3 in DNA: TGCGCCAGCAGCTTGGTTGCAGGGGGCACAGATACGCAGTATTTT. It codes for CASSLVAGGTDTQYF.

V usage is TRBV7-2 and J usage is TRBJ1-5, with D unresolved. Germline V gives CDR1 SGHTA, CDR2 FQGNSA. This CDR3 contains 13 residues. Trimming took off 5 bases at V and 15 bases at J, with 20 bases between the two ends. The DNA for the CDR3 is TGTGCCAGCAGCATCCGACCCAATCAGTCCCTGCATTTT. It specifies CASSIRPNQSLHF.

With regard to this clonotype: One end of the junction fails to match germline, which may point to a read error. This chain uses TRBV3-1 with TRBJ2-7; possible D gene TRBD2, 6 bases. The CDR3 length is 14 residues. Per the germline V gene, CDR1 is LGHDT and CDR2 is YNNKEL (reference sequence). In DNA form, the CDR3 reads TGTGCCGGCAGGGATAGCGGCATCTCGAGTGAGCAGTACTTC. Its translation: CAGRDSGISSEQYF.

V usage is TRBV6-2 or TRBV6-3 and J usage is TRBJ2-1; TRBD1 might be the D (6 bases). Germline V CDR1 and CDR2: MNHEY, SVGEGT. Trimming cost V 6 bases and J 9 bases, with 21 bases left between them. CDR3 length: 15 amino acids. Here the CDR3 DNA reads TGTGCCAGCAGCACCAGACAGGCCGGAGCCACTGAGCAGTTCTTC. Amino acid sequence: CASSTRQAGATEQFF.

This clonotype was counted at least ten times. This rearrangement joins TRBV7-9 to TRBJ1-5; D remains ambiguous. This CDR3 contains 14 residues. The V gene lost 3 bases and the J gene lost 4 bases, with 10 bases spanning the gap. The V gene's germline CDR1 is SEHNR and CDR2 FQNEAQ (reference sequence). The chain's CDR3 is CASSFEGMNQPQHF. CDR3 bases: TGTGCCAGCAGCTTTGAAGGGATGAATCAGCCCCAGCATTTT.

In DNA, the CDR3 is TGTGCCAGCAGCCCTTCGGACAGGGGGCGAGTCGGCTACACCTTC. Translated, it gives CASSPSDRGRVGYTF. The chain joins TRBV6-1 to TRBJ1-2; 11 bases fit TRBD1. Germline-derived CDR1 and CDR2 are MNHNS and SASEGT. This CDR3 is built from 15 residues. With V trimmed by 6 bases and J by 8 bases, 11 bases remained unmatched.

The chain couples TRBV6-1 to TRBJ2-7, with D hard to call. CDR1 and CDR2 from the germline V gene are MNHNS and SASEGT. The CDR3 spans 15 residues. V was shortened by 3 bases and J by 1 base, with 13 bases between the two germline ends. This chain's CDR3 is CASSDWGTRSYEQYF. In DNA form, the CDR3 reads TGTGCCAGCAGTGATTGGGGTACTCGGTCCTACGAGCAGTACTTC.

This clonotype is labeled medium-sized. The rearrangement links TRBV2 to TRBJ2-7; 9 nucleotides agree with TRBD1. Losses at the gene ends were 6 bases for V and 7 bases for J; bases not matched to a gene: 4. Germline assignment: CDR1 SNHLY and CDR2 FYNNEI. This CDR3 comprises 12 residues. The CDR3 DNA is TGTGCCAGCAGACAGGGGGCGAGGGAGCAGTACTTC. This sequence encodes CASRQGAREQYF.

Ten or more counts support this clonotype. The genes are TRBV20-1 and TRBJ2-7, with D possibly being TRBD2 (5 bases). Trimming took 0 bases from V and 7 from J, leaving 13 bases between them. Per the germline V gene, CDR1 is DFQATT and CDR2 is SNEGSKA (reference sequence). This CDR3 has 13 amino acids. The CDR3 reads CSARDRVGGEQYF. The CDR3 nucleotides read TGCAGTGCTAGAGATCGGGTAGGCGGGGAGCAGTACTTC.

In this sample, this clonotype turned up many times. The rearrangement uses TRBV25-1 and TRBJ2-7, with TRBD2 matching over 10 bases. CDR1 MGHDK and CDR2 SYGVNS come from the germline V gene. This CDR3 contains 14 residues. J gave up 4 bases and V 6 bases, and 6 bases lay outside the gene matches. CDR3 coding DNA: TGTGCCAGCAGCCCCCTAGCGGGAGTTTACGAGCAGTACTTC. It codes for CASSPLAGVYEQYF.

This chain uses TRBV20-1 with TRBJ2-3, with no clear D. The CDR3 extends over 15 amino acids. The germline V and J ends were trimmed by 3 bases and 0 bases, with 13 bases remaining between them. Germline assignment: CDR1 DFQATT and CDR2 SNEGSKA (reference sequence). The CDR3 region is CSASRARSSTDTQYF. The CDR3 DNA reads TGCAGTGCTAGTAGGGCCAGAAGTAGCACAGATACGCAGTATTTT.

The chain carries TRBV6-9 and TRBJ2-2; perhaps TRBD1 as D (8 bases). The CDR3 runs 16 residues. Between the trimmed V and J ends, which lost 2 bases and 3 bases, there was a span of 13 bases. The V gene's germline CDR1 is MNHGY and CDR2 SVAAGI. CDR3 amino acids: CASSYSTGGDTGELFF. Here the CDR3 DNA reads TGTGCCAGCAGTTATAGTACAGGGGGGGACACCGGGGAGCTGTTTTTT.

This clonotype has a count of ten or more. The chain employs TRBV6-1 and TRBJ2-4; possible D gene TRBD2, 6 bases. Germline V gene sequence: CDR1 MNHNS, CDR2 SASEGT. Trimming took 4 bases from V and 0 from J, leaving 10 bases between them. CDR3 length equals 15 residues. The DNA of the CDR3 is TGTGCCAGCAGTGGGAGGGAGTTAGCCAAAAACATTCAGTACTTC. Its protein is CASSGRELAKNIQYF.

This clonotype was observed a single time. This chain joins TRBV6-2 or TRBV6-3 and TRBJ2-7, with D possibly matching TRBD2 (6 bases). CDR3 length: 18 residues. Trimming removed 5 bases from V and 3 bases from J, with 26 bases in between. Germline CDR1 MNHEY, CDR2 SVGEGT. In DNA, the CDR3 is TGTGCCAGCAGTGAAGTTGACGCCCCCGGGACTTGGAGCTACGAGCAGTACTTC. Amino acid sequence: CASSEVDAPGTWSYEQYF.

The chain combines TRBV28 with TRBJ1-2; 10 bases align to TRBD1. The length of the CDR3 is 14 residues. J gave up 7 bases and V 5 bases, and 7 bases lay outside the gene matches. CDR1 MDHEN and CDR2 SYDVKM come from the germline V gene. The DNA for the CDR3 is TGTGCCAGCAGTCAGCCCAGGGACAGGGGTGGCTACACCTTC. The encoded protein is CASSQPRDRGGYTF.

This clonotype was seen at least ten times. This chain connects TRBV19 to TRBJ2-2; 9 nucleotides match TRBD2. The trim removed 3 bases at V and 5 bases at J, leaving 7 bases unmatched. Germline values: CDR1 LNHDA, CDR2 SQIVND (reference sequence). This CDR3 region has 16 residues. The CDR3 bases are TGTGCCAGTAGTATTGGAGCGGGAGGCCAGACCGGGGAGCTGTTTTTT. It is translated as CASSIGAGGQTGELFF. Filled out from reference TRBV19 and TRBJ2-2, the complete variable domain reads DGGITQSPKYLFRKEGQNVTLSCEQNLNHDAMYWYRQDPGQGLRLIYYSQIVNDFQKGDIAEGYSVSREKKESFPLTVTSAQKNPTAFYLCASSIGAGGQTGELFFGEGSRLTVL.

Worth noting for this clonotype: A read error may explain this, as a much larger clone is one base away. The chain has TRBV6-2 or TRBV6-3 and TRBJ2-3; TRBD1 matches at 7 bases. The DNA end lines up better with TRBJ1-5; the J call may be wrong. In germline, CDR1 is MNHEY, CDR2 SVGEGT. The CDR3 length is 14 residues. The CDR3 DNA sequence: TGTGCCAGGTGGGCGGGAGGGGGGACAGATACGCAGCATTTT. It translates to CARWAGGGTDTQHF.

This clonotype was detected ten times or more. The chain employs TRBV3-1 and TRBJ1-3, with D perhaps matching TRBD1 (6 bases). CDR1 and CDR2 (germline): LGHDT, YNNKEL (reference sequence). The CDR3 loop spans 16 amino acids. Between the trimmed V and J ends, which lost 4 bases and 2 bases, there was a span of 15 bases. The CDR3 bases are TGTGCCAGCAGCCCTCCTCTCAGGGGAGCTGGAAACACCATATATTTT. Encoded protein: CASSPPLRGAGNTIYF.

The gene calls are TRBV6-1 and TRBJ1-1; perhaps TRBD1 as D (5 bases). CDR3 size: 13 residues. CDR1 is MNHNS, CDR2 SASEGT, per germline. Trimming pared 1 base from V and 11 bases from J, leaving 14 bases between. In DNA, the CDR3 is TGTGCCAGCAGTGAAGTCAGGGTAATAGGCGCTTTCTTT. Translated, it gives CASSEVRVIGAFF.

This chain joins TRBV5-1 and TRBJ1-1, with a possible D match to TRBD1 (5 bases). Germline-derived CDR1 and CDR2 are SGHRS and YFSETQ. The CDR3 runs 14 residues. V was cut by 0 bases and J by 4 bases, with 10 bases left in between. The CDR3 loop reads CASSLEQAPTEAFF. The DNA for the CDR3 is TGCGCCAGCAGCTTGGAACAGGCACCCACTGAAGCTTTCTTT.

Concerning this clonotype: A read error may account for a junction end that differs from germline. The CDR3 DNA sequence: TGCAGTTCTAGAGATAACACCGGGGAGCTGTTTTTT. Its protein is CSSRDNTGELFF. The chain has TRBV20-1 and TRBJ2-2, with D uncertain. CDR1 is DFQATT, CDR2 SNEGSKA, per germline (reference sequence). This CDR3 is built from 12 residues.